The present entry profiles one T cell receptor (beta chain) with its context. What it binds is not known. The CDR3 covers 15 residues. CDR1 LNHDA and CDR2 SQIVND come from the germline V gene (reference sequence). V shed 3 bases and J 5 bases; nucleotides not matched to a gene: 8. These data come from a study of cytomegalovirus exposure and HLA in healthy donors. General study points: Being indistinguishable, some V segments were excluded, TRBV6-2 and TRBV6-3 among them.

PCR used 60 Vbeta primers and 13 Jbeta primers. Assay: immunoSEQ multiplex PCR; the TCRdb copy retains only in-frame clones and omits some. The profile covers approximately 110,000 clones, with roughly 71% appearing a single time and 4.5% to 5.5% taken by the ten largest. Sequencing was performed on PBMCs. The chain links TRBV19 to TRBJ2-7, with 9 bases aligning to TRBD1. The sequence derives from a woman in her seventies in good health and CMV-seropositive. The CDR3 loop reads CASSIRQGGRNEQYF. The DNA of the CDR3 is TGTGCCAGTAGTATTCGACAGGGGGGTCGAAACGAGCAGTACTTC.